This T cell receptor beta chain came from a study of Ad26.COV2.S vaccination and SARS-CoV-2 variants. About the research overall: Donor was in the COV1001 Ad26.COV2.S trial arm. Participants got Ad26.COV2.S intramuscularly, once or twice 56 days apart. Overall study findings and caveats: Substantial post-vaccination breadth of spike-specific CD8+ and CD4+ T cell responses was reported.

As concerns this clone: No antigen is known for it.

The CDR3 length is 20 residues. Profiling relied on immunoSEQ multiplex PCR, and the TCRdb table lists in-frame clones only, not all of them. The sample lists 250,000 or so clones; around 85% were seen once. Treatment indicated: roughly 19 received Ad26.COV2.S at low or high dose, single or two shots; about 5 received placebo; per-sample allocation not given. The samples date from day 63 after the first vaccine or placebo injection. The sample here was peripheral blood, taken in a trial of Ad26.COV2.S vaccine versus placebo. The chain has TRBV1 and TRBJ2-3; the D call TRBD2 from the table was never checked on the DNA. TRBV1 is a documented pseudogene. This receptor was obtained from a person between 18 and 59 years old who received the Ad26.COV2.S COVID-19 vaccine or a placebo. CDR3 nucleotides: TGCACCAGCAGCCAAGGGGGAATTAGCGGGAGGGAGAGATTCACAGATACGCAGTATTTT. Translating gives CTSSQGGISGRERFTDTQYF.